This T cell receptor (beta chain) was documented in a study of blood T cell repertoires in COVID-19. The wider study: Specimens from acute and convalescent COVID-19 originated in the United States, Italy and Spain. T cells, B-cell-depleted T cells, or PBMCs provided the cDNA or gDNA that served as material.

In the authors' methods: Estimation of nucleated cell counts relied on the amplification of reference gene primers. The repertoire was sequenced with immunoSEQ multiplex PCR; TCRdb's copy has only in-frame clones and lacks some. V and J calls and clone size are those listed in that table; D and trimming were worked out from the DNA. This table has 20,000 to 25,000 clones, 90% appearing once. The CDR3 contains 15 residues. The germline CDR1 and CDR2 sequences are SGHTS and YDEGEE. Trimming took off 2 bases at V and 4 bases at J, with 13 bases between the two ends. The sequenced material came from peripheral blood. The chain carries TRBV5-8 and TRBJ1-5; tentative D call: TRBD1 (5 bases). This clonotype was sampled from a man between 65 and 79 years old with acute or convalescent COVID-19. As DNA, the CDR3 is TGTGCCAGCAGCTTATGGACGGGGGGGAATCAGCCCCAGCATTTT. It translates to CASSLWTGGNQPQHF.